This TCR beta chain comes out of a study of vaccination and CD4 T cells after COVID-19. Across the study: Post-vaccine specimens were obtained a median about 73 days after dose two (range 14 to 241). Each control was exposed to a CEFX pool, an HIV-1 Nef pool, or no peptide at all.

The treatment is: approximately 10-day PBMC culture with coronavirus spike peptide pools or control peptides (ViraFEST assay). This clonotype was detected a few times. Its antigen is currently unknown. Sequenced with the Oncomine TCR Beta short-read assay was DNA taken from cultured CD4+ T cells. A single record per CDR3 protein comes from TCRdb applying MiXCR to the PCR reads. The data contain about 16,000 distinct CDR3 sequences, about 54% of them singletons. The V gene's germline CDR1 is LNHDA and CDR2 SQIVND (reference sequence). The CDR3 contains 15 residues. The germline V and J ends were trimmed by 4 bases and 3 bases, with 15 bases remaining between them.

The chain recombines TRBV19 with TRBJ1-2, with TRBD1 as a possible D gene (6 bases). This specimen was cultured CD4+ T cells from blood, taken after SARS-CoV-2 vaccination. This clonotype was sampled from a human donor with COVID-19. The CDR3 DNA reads TGTGCCAGTAGTAAGGACAGCAAAATTTACTATGGCTACACCTTC. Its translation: CASSKDSKIYYGYTF.